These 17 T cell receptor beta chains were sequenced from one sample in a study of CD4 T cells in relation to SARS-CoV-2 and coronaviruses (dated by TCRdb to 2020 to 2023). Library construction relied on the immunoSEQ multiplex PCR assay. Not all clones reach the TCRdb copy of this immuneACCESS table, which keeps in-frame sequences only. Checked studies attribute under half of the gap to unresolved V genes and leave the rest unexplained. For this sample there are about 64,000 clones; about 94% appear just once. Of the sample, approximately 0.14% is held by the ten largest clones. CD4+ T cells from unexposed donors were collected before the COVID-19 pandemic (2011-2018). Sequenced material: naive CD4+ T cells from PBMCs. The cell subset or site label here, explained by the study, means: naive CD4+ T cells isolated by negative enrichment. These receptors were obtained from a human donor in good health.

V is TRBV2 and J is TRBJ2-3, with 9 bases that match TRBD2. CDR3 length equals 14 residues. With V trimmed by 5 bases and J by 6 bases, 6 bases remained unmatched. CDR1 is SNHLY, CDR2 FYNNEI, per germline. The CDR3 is CASSPGLARDTQYF. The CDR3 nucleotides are TGTGCCAGCAGTCCGGGACTAGCAAGGGATACGCAGTATTTT.

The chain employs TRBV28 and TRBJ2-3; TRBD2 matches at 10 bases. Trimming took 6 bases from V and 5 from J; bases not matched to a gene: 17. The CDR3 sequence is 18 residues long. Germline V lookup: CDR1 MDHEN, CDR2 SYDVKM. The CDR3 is CASSQPPKREGRQDTQYF. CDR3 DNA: TGTGCCAGCAGCCAACCACCAAAGCGGGAGGGCCGACAAGATACGCAGTATTTT. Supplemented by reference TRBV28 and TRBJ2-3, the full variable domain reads DVKVTQSSRYLVKRTGEKVFLECVQDMDHENMFWYRQDPGLGLRLIYFSYDVKMKEKGDIPEGYSVSREKKERFSLILESASTNQTSMYLCASSQPPKREGRQDTQYFGPGTRLTVL.

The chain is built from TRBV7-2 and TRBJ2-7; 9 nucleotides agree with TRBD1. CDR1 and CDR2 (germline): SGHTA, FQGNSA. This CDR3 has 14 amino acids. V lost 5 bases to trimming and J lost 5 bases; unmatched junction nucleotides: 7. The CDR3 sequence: CASSLGDRVHEQYF. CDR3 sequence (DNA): TGTGCCAGCAGCCTAGGGGACAGGGTGCACGAGCAGTACTTC.

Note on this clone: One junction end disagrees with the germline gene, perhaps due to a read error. The CDR3 here is CASSVAYEQYF. The CDR3 region has the DNA TGTGCCAGCAGCGTAGCCTACGAGCAGTACTTC. V usage is TRBV7-2 and J usage is TRBJ2-7; D unresolved. CDR1 is SGHTA, CDR2 FQGNSA, per germline. This CDR3 is 11 amino acids long.

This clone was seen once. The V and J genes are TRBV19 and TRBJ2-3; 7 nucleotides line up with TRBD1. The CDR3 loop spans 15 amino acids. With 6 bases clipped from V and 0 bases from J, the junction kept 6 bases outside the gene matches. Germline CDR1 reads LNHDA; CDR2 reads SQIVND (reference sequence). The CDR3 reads CASSDRATSTDTQYF. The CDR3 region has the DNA TGTGCCAGTAGCGACAGGGCAACTAGCACAGATACGCAGTATTTT.

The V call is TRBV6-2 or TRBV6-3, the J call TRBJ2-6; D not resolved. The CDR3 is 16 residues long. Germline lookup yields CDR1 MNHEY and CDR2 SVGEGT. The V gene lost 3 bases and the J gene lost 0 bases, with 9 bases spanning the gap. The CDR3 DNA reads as TGTGCCAGCAGTTATAGGTCAAGCTCTGGGGCCAACGTCCTGACTTTC. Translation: CASSYRSSSGANVLTF.

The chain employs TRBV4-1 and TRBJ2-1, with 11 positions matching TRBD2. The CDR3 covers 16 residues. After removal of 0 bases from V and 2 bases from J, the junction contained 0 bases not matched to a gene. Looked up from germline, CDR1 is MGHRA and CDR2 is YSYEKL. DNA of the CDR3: TGCGCCAGCAGCCAAGATAGCGGGAGGGCCTACAATGAGCAGTTCTTC. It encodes CASSQDSGRAYNEQFF.

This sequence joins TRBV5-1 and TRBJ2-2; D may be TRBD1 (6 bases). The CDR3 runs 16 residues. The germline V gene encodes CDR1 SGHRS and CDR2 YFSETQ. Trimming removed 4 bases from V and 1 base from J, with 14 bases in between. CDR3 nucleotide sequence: TGCGCCAGCAGCGTGGGGGCTCGAGAGAACACCGGGGAGCTGTTTTTT. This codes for CASSVGARENTGELFF.

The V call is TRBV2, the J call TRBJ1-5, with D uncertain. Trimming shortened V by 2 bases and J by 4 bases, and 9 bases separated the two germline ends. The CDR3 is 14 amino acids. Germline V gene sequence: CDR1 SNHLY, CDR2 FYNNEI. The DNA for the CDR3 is TGTGCCAGCAGTGAAATTACCGGGAATCAGCCCCAGCATTTT. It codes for CASSEITGNQPQHF. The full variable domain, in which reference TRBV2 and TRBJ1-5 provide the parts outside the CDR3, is EPEVTQTPSHQVTQMGQEVILRCVPISNHLYFYWYRQILGQKVEFLVSFYNNEISEKSEIFDDQFSVERPDGSNFTLKIRSTKLEDSAMYFCASSEITGNQPQHFGDGTRLSIL.

The CDR3 DNA sequence: TGCGCCAGCAGCTCGGGGCTAGCGGGAGTAGACGAGCAGTACTTC. This encodes CASSSGLAGVDEQYF. The chain couples TRBV5-1 to TRBJ2-7; the match to TRBD2 covers 10 bases. V gave up 3 bases and J gave up 5 bases; unmatched junction bases: 8. This CDR3 spans 15 amino acids. Germline V CDR1 and CDR2: SGHRS, YFSETQ. The full variable domain, its missing parts supplied by reference TRBV5-1 and TRBJ2-7, is KAGVTQTPRYLIKTRGQQVTLSCSPISGHRSVSWYQQTPGQGLQFLFEYFSETQRNKGNFPGRFSGRQFSNSRSEMNVSTLELGDSALYLCASSSGLAGVDEQYFGPGTRLTVT.

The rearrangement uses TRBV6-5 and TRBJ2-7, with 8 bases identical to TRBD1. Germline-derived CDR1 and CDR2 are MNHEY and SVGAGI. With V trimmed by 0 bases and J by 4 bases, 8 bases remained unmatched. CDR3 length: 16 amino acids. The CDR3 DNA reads TGTGCCAGCAGTTACTCGAGGGCCAGGGGGCTGTACGAGCAGTACTTC. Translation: CASSYSRARGLYEQYF.

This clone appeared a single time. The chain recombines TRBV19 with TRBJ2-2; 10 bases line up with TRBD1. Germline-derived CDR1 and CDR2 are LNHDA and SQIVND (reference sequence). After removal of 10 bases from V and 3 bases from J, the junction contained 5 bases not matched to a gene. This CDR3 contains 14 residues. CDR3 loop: CATRDRGDTGELFF. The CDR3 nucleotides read TGTGCCACCCGGGACAGGGGCGACACCGGGGAGCTGTTTTTT.

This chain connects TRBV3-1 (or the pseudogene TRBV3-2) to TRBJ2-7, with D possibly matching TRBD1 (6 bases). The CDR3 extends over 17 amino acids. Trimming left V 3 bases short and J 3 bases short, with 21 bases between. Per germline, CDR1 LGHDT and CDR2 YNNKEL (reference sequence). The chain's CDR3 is CASSQHRDTPRGYEQYF. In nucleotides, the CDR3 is TGTGCCAGCAGCCAGCACCGGGACACCCCTCGGGGCTACGAGCAGTACTTC.

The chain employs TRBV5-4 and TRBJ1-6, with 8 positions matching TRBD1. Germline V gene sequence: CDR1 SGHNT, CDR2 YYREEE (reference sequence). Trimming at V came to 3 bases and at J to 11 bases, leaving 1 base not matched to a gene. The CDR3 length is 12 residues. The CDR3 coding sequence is TGTGCCAGCAGCTCACAGGGGGCACCCCTCCACTTT. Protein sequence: CASSSQGAPLHF. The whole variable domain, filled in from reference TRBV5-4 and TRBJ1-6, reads ETGVTQSPTHLIKTRGQQVTLRCSSQSGHNTVSWYQQALGQGPQFIFQYYREEENGRGNFPPRFSGLQFPNYSSELNVNALELDDSALYLCASSSQGAPLHFGNGTRLTVT.

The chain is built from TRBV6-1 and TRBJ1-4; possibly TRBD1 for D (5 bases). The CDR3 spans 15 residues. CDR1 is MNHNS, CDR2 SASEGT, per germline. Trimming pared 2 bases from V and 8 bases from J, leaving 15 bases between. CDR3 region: CASSEMFQGREKLFF. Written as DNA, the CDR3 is TGTGCCAGCAGTGAAATGTTCCAGGGACGAGAAAAACTGTTTTTT.

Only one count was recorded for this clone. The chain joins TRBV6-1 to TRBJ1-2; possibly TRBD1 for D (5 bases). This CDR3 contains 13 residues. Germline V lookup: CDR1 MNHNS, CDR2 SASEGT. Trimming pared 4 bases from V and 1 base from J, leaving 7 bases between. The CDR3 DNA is TGTGCCAGCAGTGCAGACAGTAACTATGGCTACACCTTC. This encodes CASSADSNYGYTF.

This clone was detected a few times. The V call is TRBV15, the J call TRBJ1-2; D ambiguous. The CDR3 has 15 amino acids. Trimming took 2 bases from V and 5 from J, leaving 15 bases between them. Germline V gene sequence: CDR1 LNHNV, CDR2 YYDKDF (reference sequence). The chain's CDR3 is CATSRPNLGTYGYTF. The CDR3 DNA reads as TGTGCCACCAGCAGACCCAACCTAGGAACGTATGGCTACACCTTC.